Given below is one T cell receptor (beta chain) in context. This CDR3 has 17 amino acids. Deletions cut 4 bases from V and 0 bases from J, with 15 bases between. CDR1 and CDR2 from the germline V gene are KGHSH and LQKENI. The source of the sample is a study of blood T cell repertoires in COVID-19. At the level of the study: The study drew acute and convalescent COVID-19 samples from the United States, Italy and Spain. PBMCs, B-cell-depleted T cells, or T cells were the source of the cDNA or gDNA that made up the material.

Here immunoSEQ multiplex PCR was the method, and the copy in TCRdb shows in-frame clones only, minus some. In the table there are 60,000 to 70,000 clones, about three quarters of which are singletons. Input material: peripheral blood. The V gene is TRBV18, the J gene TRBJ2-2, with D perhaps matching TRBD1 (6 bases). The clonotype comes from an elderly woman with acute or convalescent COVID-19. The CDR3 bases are TGTGCCAGCTCACGAAACCCGGGACACTCGAACACCGGGGAGCTGTTTTTT. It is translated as CASSRNPGHSNTGELFF.